This TCR beta chain was captured in a study of blood T cell repertoires in COVID-19. Study background: Collection of acute and convalescent COVID-19 samples took place in the United States, Italy and Spain. T cells, B-cell-depleted T cells, or PBMCs supplied cDNA or gDNA.

Some clones are missing from TCRdb's copy, which holds only in-frame ones; the method was immunoSEQ multiplex PCR. The table includes more than 95,000 clones, 87% detected once. The sequence was obtained from a human donor in a cohort sampled during active COVID-19. Sequencing was performed on peripheral blood.

The CDR3 bases are TGTGCCAGCAGTGGAGGGGCTAGCTTGTCCTACGAGCAGTACTTC. Protein sequence: CASSGGASLSYEQYF. The genes are TRBV28 and TRBJ2-7; possible D gene TRBD2, 6 bases. There are 15 residues in the CDR3. Germline CDR1 reads MDHEN; CDR2 reads SYDVKM. The V gene lost 5 bases and the J gene lost 1 base, with 15 bases spanning the gap. Drawing the rest from reference TRBV28 and TRBJ2-7, the complete variable domain is DVKVTQSSRYLVKRTGEKVFLECVQDMDHENMFWYRQDPGLGLRLIYFSYDVKMKEKGDIPEGYSVSREKKERFSLILESASTNQTSMYLCASSGGASLSYEQYFGPGTRLTVT.